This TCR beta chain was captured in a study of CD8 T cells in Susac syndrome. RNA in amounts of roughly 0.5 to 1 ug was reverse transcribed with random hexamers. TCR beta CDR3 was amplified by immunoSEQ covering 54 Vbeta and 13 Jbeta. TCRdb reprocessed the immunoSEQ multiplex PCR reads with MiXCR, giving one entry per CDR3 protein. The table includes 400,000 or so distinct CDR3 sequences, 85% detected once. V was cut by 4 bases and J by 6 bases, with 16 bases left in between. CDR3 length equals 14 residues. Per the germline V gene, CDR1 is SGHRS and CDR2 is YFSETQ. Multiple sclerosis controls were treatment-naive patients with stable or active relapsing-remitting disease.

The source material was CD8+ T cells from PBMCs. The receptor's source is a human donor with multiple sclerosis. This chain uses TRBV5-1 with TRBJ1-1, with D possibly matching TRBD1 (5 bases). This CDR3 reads CASSIGEVVAEAFF. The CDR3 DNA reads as TGCGCCAGCAGCATAGGGGAAGTAGTCGCTGAAGCTTTCTTT. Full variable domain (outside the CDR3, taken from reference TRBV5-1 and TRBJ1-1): KAGVTQTPRYLIKTRGQQVTLSCSPISGHRSVSWYQQTPGQGLQFLFEYFSETQRNKGNFPGRFSGRQFSNSRSEMNVSTLELGDSALYLCASSIGEVVAEAFFGQGTRLTVV.